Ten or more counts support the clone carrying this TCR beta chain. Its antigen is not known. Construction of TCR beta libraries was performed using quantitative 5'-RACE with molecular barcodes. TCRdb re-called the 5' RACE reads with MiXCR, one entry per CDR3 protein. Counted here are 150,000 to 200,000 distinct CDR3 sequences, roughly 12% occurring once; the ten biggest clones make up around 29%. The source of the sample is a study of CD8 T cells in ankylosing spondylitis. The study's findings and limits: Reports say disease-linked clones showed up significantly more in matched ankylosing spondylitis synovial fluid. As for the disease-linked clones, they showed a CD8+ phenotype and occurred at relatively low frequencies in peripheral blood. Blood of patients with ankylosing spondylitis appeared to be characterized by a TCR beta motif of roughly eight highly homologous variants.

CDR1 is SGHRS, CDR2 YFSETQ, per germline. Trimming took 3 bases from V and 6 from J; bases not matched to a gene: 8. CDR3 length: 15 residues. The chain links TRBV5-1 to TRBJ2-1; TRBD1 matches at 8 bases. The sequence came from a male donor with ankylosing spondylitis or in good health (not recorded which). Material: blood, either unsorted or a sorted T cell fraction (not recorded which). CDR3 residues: CASSSGQGSLNEQFF. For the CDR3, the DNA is TGCGCCAGCAGCTCCGGACAGGGCTCCCTCAATGAGCAGTTCTTC.